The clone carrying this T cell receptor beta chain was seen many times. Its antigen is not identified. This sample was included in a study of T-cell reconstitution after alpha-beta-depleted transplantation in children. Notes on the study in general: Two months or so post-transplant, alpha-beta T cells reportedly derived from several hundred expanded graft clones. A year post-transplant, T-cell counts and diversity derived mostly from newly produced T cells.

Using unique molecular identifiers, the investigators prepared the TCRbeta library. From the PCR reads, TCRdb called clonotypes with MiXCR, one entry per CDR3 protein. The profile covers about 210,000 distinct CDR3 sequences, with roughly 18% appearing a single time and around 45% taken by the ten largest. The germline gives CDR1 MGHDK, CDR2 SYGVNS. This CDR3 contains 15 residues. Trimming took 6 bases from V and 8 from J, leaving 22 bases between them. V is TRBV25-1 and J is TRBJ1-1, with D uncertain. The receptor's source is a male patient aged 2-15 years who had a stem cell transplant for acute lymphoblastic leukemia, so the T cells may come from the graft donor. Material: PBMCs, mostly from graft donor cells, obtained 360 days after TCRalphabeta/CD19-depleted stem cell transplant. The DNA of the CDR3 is TGTGCCAGCAGGGCTACGGAAGGCCGAAGGGCCGAAGCTTTCTTT. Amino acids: CASRATEGRRAEAFF.